A single sample is the source of the 31 T cell receptor beta chains below, sequenced in a study of spatial heterogeneity in lung cancer. Each CDR3 protein gets one entry after TCRdb re-called the 5' RACE reads with MiXCR. Among 49,000 or so distinct CDR3 sequences listed, about 11% were seen once. Time point described: blood at routine non-recurrence follow-up after resection. Source: PBMCs, taken at follow-up. These receptor sequences come from a male donor with early-stage non-small cell lung cancer.

The V and J genes are TRBV30 and TRBJ1-4; unclear D gene. The CDR3 totals 13 residues. The germline V gene encodes CDR1 GTSNPN and CDR2 SVGIG (reference sequence). Trimming shortened V by 2 bases and J by 1 base, and 5 bases separated the two germline ends. CDR3 nucleotide sequence: TGTGCCTGGAGTTCGAGAACTAATGAAAAACTGTTTTTT. It codes for CAWSSRTNEKLFF.

In regard to this clonotype: Germline and junction disagree at one end, which may indicate a read error. The chain has TRBV18 and TRBJ2-1; the D is unclear. The CDR3 length is 16 residues. Germline V CDR1 and CDR2: KGHSH, LQKENI. Here the CDR3 reads CASSPLSSSSYNEQFF. For the CDR3, the DNA is TGTGCTAGCTCACCACTCTCGAGCTCCTCCTACAATGAGCAGTTCTTC.

This clonotype was seen repeatedly, ten times or more. The chain has TRBV5-4 and TRBJ1-2; D ambiguous. Germline CDR1 reads SGHNT; CDR2 reads YYREEE (reference sequence). Between the trimmed V and J ends, which lost 0 bases and 6 bases, there was a span of 9 bases. The CDR3 is 13 residues long. CDR3 bases: TGTGCCAGCAGCTTGGAAAGGTTCGATGGCTACACCTTC. Protein: CASSLERFDGYTF.

A few counts support this clonotype. The genes are TRBV12-3 or TRBV12-4 and TRBJ1-1; a possible D gene is TRBD1 (6 bases). V shed 2 bases and J shed 10 bases, with 11 bases lying between them. This CDR3 region has 12 residues. CDR3 sequence: CASSLRGFAAFF. CDR3 nucleotides: TGTGCCAGCAGTTTAAGGGGGTTTGCAGCTTTCTTT.

This clonotype has just one count. The chain recombines TRBV9 with TRBJ2-5; TRBD1 is a possible D gene (6 bases). CDR1 is SGDLS, CDR2 YYNGEE, per germline. The V and J ends lost 0 bases and 5 bases respectively, with 14 bases between them. The CDR3 has 15 residues. The CDR3 DNA sequence: TGTGCCAGCAGCGTAGATTCGGGCAGGGGTGAGACCCAGTACTTC. Translating it yields CASSVDSGRGETQYF.

The table lists this clonotype with many counts. The CDR3 DNA sequence: TGTGCCAGCAGTCCACCGGGACACCGGACTAGCGGGAGTCGCTACGAGCAGTACTTC. As protein: CASSPPGHRTSGSRYEQYF. This chain connects TRBV6-2 or TRBV6-3 to TRBJ2-7; TRBD2 matches at 13 bases. The CDR3 sequence is 19 residues long. V was pared by 5 bases and J by 3 bases, with 16 bases of the junction left unmatched. Germline V gives CDR1 MNHEY, CDR2 SVGEGT.

The chain carries TRBV29-1 and TRBJ1-1; D unresolved. This CDR3 is built from 12 residues. V lost 4 bases and J lost 0, with 6 bases in between. The germline gives CDR1 SQVTM, CDR2 ANQGSEA. CDR3 protein: CSVGRLNTEAFF. The CDR3 coding sequence is TGCAGCGTTGGCAGGCTGAACACTGAAGCTTTCTTT.

The sample holds a few counts of this clonotype. This chain joins TRBV7-9 and TRBJ1-1, with D possibly TRBD1 on 6 matching bases. Per the germline V gene, CDR1 is SEHNR and CDR2 is FQNEAQ (reference sequence). V lost 2 bases, J lost 3 bases, and 13 bases lay in between. The CDR3 has 15 amino acids. The CDR3 DNA is TGTGCCAGCAGCTTAACAGGGATGGGGGACACTGAAGCTTTCTTT. This codes for CASSLTGMGDTEAFF.

V usage is TRBV6-5 and J usage is TRBJ2-4; 8 bases fit TRBD1. Germline loops: CDR1 MNHEY, CDR2 SVGAGI. CDR3 length: 17 amino acids. J lost 4 bases, V lost 2 bases, and 10 bases had no gene match. CDR3 DNA: TGTGCCAGCAGTTACAAAAGGCCAGGGGGCGAGAAAAACATTCAGTACTTC. Translating gives CASSYKRPGGEKNIQYF.

This clonotype came up a few times. V is TRBV18 and J is TRBJ2-7; TRBD1 might be the D (5 bases). This CDR3 is built from 14 residues. V was trimmed by 2 bases and J by 5 bases, leaving 13 bases between them. Looked up from germline, CDR1 is KGHSH and CDR2 is LQKENI. As DNA, the CDR3 is TGTGCCAGCTCACCAGGCCAGGGAAAGGACGAGCAGTACTTC. The encoded protein is CASSPGQGKDEQYF.

Details on this clonotype: This clone may be a read error of a much larger clone one base away. The chain links TRBV3-1 to TRBJ1-4, with D possibly being TRBD1 (5 bases). CDR1 is LGHDT and CDR2 is YNNKEL in the germline V gene (reference sequence). Deletions cut 1 base from V and 7 bases from J, with 7 bases between. The CDR3 runs 13 residues. The CDR3 nucleotides read TGTGCCAGCAGCCAAGCCGGGGGTGAAAAACTGTTTTTT. This encodes CASSQAGGEKLFF.

This clonotype was observed at least ten times. In nucleotides, the CDR3 is TGTGCCATCAGTGCCGGGGACTATGGCTACACCTTC. Protein: CAISAGDYGYTF. The chain carries TRBV10-3 and TRBJ1-2; D not certain. V was shortened by 4 bases and J by 3 bases, with 6 bases between the two germline ends. The CDR3 runs 12 residues. CDR1 is ENHRY, CDR2 SYGVKD, per germline.

This clonotype was detected many times. The chain uses TRBV6-5 and TRBJ1-1, with TRBD1 as a possible D gene (6 bases). V lost 8 bases and J lost 6, with 16 bases in between. The CDR3 has 13 residues. Germline CDR1 MNHEY, CDR2 SVGAGI. This chain's CDR3 is CASLGDNLAEAFF. CDR3 DNA: TGTGCCAGCCTCGGGGACAACTTAGCTGAAGCTTTCTTT.

This clonotype was counted at least ten times. This rearrangement joins TRBV29-1 to TRBJ2-7, with D perhaps matching TRBD1 (5 bases). This CDR3 region has 14 residues. Germline V lookup: CDR1 SQVTM, CDR2 ANQGSEA. V lost 2 bases, J lost 2 bases, and 13 bases lay in between. This CDR3 reads CSVESGNSPYEQYF. In DNA form, the CDR3 reads TGCAGCGTTGAATCAGGGAATAGTCCCTACGAGCAGTACTTC.

This clonotype was seen at least ten times. J is TRBJ2-1 and V is TRBV5-1; D not certain. Germline V lookup: CDR1 SGHRS, CDR2 YFSETQ. The CDR3 runs 13 residues. V was shortened by 6 bases and J by 5 bases, with 12 bases between the two germline ends. The CDR3 reads CASIPESHNEQFF. In DNA form, the CDR3 reads TGCGCCAGCATCCCGGAGTCGCACAATGAGCAGTTCTTC.

This clonotype has a handful of counts. In DNA form, the CDR3 reads TGTGCCAGCAGTTTACGCCGGGGGACAGGGACGCTTTCAGACAACACTGAAGCTTTCTTT. It codes for CASSLRRGTGTLSDNTEAFF. The V gene is TRBV12-3 or TRBV12-4, the J gene TRBJ1-1; 9 bases align to TRBD1. J lost 2 bases, V lost 2 bases, and 18 bases had no gene match. The CDR3 is 20 residues long.

This clonotype was counted between two and nine times. This chain's CDR3 is CASTPLRDRGLEKLFF. CDR3 bases: TGTGCCAGCACCCCGCTTCGGGACAGGGGACTTGAAAAACTGTTTTTT. The chain couples TRBV6-6 to TRBJ1-4, with 10 bases matching TRBD1. The CDR3 has 16 residues. J was trimmed by 7 bases and V by 7 bases; bases with no gene match: 12. Germline CDR1 reads MNHNY; CDR2 reads SVGAGI (reference sequence).

The J gene is TRBJ1-4, the V gene TRBV7-6; TRBD1 agrees at 9 bases. This CDR3 is built from 15 residues. Unmatched junction bases numbered 8, after V lost 4 bases and J lost 8 bases. Per the germline V gene, CDR1 is SGHVS and CDR2 is FNYEAQ. Here the CDR3 DNA reads TGTGCCAGCAGCTCCTACAGGGGGCGAAGGGAAAAACTGTTTTTT. Translating it yields CASSSYRGRREKLFF.

This rearrangement joins TRBV6-5 to TRBJ2-7, with 7 bases fitting TRBD2. Germline V CDR1 and CDR2: MNHEY, SVGAGI. The CDR3 totals 16 residues. J lost 3 bases, V lost 2 bases, and 10 bases had no gene match. DNA for the CDR3: TGTGCCAGCAGTTACACGGGGAGCGGGGAAAACTACGAGCAGTACTTC. It yields the protein CASSYTGSGENYEQYF.

This clonotype has ten or more counts. The chain has TRBV20-1 and TRBJ2-3; D possibly corresponds to TRBD1 (5 bases). The CDR3 sequence is 13 residues long. Germline CDR1 and CDR2: DFQATT and SNEGSKA (reference sequence). V was cut by 4 bases and J by 2 bases, with 10 bases left in between. The CDR3 nucleotides read TGCAGTGCTATCCAAGGGGTCACAGATACGCAGTATTTT. This translates into CSAIQGVTDTQYF.

The chain is built from TRBV7-2 and TRBJ2-7; the D is unclear. The CDR3 totals 14 residues. Per germline, CDR1 SGHTA and CDR2 FQGNSA. V shed 3 bases and J shed 3 bases, with 12 bases lying between them. The CDR3 reads CASSLRSEVYEQYF. The DNA for the CDR3 is TGTGCCAGCAGCTTGCGGAGTGAAGTCTACGAGCAGTACTTC.

This clonotype was counted once. This sequence may be a read error, since a much larger clone differs from it by one base. The chain couples TRBV6-5 to TRBJ2-7, with D uncertain. This CDR3 has 13 residues. Germline CDR1 reads MNHEY; CDR2 reads SVGAGI. Deletions cut 6 bases from V and 5 bases from J, with 14 bases between. The CDR3 region has the DNA TGTGCCAGCAGGCTTTCGCGTTCCCACGAGCAGTACTTC. Translation: CASRLSRSHEQYF.

This clonotype was detected many times. This chain links TRBV18 with TRBJ2-1, with no clear D. Trimming removed 0 bases from V and 6 bases from J, with 9 bases in between. CDR3 size: 14 residues. Germline CDR1 and CDR2: KGHSH and LQKENI. The chain's CDR3 is CASSPPSSANEQFF. The CDR3 bases are TGTGCCAGCTCACCACCCTCCTCAGCCAATGAGCAGTTCTTC.

V usage is TRBV4-3 and J usage is TRBJ2-5, with D possibly TRBD1 on 6 matching bases. This CDR3 has 15 residues. The V gene lost 0 bases and the J gene lost 5 bases, with 13 bases spanning the gap. Germline V gene lookup returns CDR1 LGHNA and CDR2 YSLEER. CDR3 sequence (DNA): TGCGCCAGCAGCCAAGATGCAGGGGAATGGGAGACCCAGTACTTC. This codes for CASSQDAGEWETQYF.

This clonotype was seen ten or more times. The chain employs TRBV20-1 and TRBJ1-3; 7 bases are shared with TRBD1. This CDR3 comprises 15 residues. Germline CDR1 is DFQATT and CDR2 is SNEGSKA (reference sequence). The J segment lost 2 bases and the V segment lost 2 bases, leaving 6 bases of the junction unmatched. CDR3 residues: CSARLRGLAGNTIYF. CDR3 coding DNA: TGCAGTGCTAGACTCAGGGGGTTGGCTGGAAACACCATATATTTT.

The table lists this clonotype with many counts. The junction differs from germline at one of its ends, possibly a read error. The chain joins TRBV29-1 to TRBJ2-1, with D uncertain. This CDR3 contains 11 residues. The germline CDR1 and CDR2 sequences are SQVTM and ANQGSEA. This chain's CDR3 is CSGDSHNEQFF. The CDR3 coding sequence is TGCAGCGGCGACTCCCACAATGAGCAGTTCTTC.

This clonotype has ten or more counts. This chain links TRBV7-2 with TRBJ1-1, with TRBD1 matching 7 bases. V dropped 2 bases and J dropped 3; count of bases not matched to a gene: 6. The CDR3 loop spans 15 amino acids. The germline V gene encodes CDR1 SGHTA and CDR2 FQGNSA. CDR3 coding DNA: TGTGCCAGCAGCTTACGACAGGGAGGGTACACTGAAGCTTTCTTT. This codes for CASSLRQGGYTEAFF.

The rearrangement joins TRBV7-2 to TRBJ1-2; 8 bases agree with TRBD1. The CDR3 consists of 14 residues. With V trimmed by 5 bases and J by 3 bases, 5 bases remained unmatched. CDR1 and CDR2 (germline): SGHTA, FQGNSA. Here the CDR3 reads CASSKTGADYGYTF. The CDR3 DNA is TGTGCCAGCAGCAAGACAGGGGCCGACTATGGCTACACCTTC.

This clonotype was found a few times. The gene calls are TRBV7-9 and TRBJ2-5; D is unclear. The CDR3 totals 12 residues. Between the trimmed V and J ends, which lost 5 bases and 0 bases, there was a span of 4 bases. In germline, CDR1 is SEHNR, CDR2 FQNEAQ (reference sequence). The CDR3 DNA is TGTGCCAGCAGCCGGTACCAAGAGACCCAGTACTTC. Its translation: CASSRYQETQYF.

This clonotype was observed a handful of times. The chain couples TRBV20-1 to TRBJ2-5, with 7 bases identical to TRBD1. Germline trimming cut 7 bases from V and 5 bases from J; bases unmatched to any gene: 1. This CDR3 has 10 amino acids. CDR1 is DFQATT and CDR2 is SNEGSKA in the germline V gene (reference sequence). For the CDR3, the DNA is TGCAGTGTACAGGGGGAGACCCAGTACTTC. Residues: CSVQGETQYF.

This clonotype was seen ten or more times. This rearrangement joins TRBV27 to TRBJ2-3; D is undetermined. The V gene lost 7 bases and the J gene lost 6 bases, with 8 bases spanning the gap. This CDR3 has 11 amino acids. CDR1 MNHEY and CDR2 SMNVEV come from the germline V gene (reference sequence). Written as DNA, the CDR3 is TGTGCCAGCACCATTGGGGATACGCAGTATTTT. The encoded protein is CASTIGDTQYF.